This is a list of T cell receptor beta chains from one sample in a study of T-cell reconstitution after alpha-beta-depleted transplantation in children. One entry per CDR3 protein, called by TCRdb with MiXCR from the PCR reads. The data show just over 200,000 distinct CDR3 sequences, with roughly 8.1% seen just once and less than 40% held by the top ten. Sequences were derived from PBMCs, mostly from graft donor cells, sampled 360 days after TCRalphabeta/CD19-depleted stem cell transplant. The receptors come from a male patient aged 2-9 years who had a stem cell transplant for acute myeloid leukemia, so the T cells may come from the graft donor. Each CDR3 is given with its conserved first and last residue. The D gene is left open where the match is weak. Rows may omit the clone size; those that give it use once, few, many or a size class.

size	V	J	D	CDR3	DNA
many	TRBV6-5	TRBJ2-3	-	CASSYSGEFSDTQYF	TGTGCCAGCAGTTACTCCGGGGAGTTCTCAGATACGCAGTATTTT
many	TRBV29-1	TRBJ2-7	-	CSVRGQTYEQYF	TGCAGCGTGAGAGGACAGACCTACGAGCAGTACTTC
few	TRBV28	TRBJ2-7	-	CASRRGGYEQYF	TGTGCCAGCAGGCGAGGCGGCTACGAGCAGTACTTC
many	TRBV7-2	TRBJ2-7	TRBD2	CASSQTSGYSYEQYF	TGTGCCAGCAGCCAAACTAGCGGGTACTCCTACGAGCAGTACTTC
few	TRBV12-3/TRBV12-4	TRBJ1-5	-	CASSFYRQPNQPQHF	TGTGCCAGCAGTTTTTATCGACAGCCCAATCAGCCCCAGCATTTT
few	TRBV7-6	TRBJ2-3	-	CASSFLAGGRDTQYF	TGTGCCAGCAGCTTCCTCGCCGGGGGGCGAGATACGCAGTATTTT
few	TRBV20-1	TRBJ1-2	-	CSAITGNYGYTF	TGCAGTGCCATAACAGGGAACTATGGCTACACCTTC
few	TRBV10-3	TRBJ2-1	-	CATRSGDNEQFF	TGTGCCACCCGGTCCGGTGATAATGAGCAGTTCTTC
-	TRBV6-5	TRBJ1-2	-	CASSYSEGYGYTF	TGTGCCAGCAGTTACTCAGAGGGATACGGCTACACCTTC
few	TRBV20-1	TRBJ1-2	-	CSATGGNYNGYTF	TGCAGTGCAACCGGAGGGAATTATAATGGCTACACCTTC
many	TRBV12-3/TRBV12-4	TRBJ1-3	-	CASSLRGGAGNTIYF	TGTGCCAGCAGTTTACGAGGGGGAGCTGGAAACACCATATATTTT
few	TRBV10-3	TRBJ1-3	-	CAIRTQGSGNTIYF	TGTGCCATCAGGACCCAGGGATCTGGAAACACCATATATTTT
many	TRBV29-1	TRBJ2-2	TRBD1	CSVEVPNRGTGELFF	TGCAGCGTTGAAGTTCCGAACAGGGGAACCGGGGAGCTGTTTTTT
many	TRBV7-9	TRBJ2-6	-	CASSSSSGANVLTF	TGTGCCAGCAGCTCAAGCTCTGGGGCCAACGTCCTGACTTTC
few	TRBV20-1	TRBJ1-1	-	CSARDLSTEAFF	TGCAGTGCTAGAGATCTGTCCACTGAAGCTTTCTTT
many	TRBV24-1	TRBJ2-7	-	CATRLAAAGEFTQYF	TGTGCCACCAGACTTGCCGCGGCAGGTGAATTTACGCAGTACTTC
-	TRBV15	TRBJ2-1	TRBD2	CATSRDAPGTSGYNEQFF	TGTGCCACCAGCAGAGATGCCCCCGGGACTAGCGGGTACAATGAGCAGTTCTTC
-	TRBV9	TRBJ2-7	-	CASSVETGSEQYF	TGTGCCAGCAGCGTAGAGACGGGATCGGAGCAGTACTTC
many	TRBV6-5	TRBJ2-1	-	CASSYSLVVDEQFF	TGTGCCAGCAGTTACTCCTTAGTCGTCGATGAGCAGTTCTTC
few	TRBV6-5	TRBJ2-3	-	CASSYSEGDTDTQYF	TGTGCCAGCAGTTACTCGGAAGGGGACACAGATACGCAGTATTTT
few	TRBV20-1	TRBJ1-3	-	CSAPPFDSGNTIYF	TGCAGTGCCCCGCCGTTCGACTCTGGAAACACCATATATTTT
few	TRBV12-3/TRBV12-4	TRBJ1-6	TRBD1	CASSPRAGGHSPLHF	TGTGCCAGCAGTCCCCGCGCAGGGGGCCATTCACCCCTCCACTTT
few	TRBV6-5	TRBJ2-7	-	CASSSSDRVRYEQYF	-
many	TRBV6-2/TRBV6-3	TRBJ2-2	-	CASMAVAGELFF	TGTGCCAGCATGGCGGTTGCCGGGGAGCTGTTTTTT
many	TRBV7-9	TRBJ2-5	-	CASSPPRNEYF	TGTGCCAGCAGCCCGCCGCGAAATGAGTACTTC
many	TRBV7-7	TRBJ2-1	-	CASSENDWINEQFF	TGTGCTAGCAGCGAGAACGACTGGATCAATGAGCAGTTCTTC
many	TRBV14	TRBJ2-7	-	CASSQDSVMGREQYF	TGTGCCAGCAGCCAAGATTCGGTCATGGGGAGGGAGCAGTACTTC
few	TRBV20-1	TRBJ1-5	-	CSAHGGAGSNQPQHF	TGCAGTGCCCACGGGGGGGCAGGAAGCAATCAGCCCCAGCATTTT
many	TRBV20-1	TRBJ2-1	TRBD2	CSVRTSGFNEQFF	TGCAGTGTAAGGACTAGCGGTTTCAATGAGCAGTTCTTC
-	TRBV5-1	TRBJ2-2	-	CASSLPSANTGELFF	TGCGCCAGCAGCTTGCCTAGCGCGAACACCGGGGAGCTGTTTTTT
few	TRBV15	TRBJ2-1	-	CATSRRALTGLDEQFF	TGTGCCACCAGCAGACGCGCCCTCACAGGGTTGGATGAGCAGTTCTTC
few	TRBV18	TRBJ2-1	-	CASSPKSLNEQFF	TGTGCCAGCTCACCAAAGTCTCTCAATGAGCAGTTCTTC
many	TRBV7-9	TRBJ2-1	TRBD2	CASSMGLAGGLGNEQFF	TGTGCCAGCAGCATGGGACTAGCGGGAGGGCTGGGCAATGAGCAGTTCTTC
few	TRBV29-1	TRBJ2-7	-	CSAMRPSYEQYF	TGCAGCGCCATGCGCCCCTCCTACGAGCAGTACTTC
many	TRBV4-1	TRBJ2-5	-	CASSQGPRRTETQYF	TGCGCCAGCAGCCAAGGACCCCGACGTACAGAGACCCAGTACTTC
many	TRBV20-1	TRBJ2-1	-	CSARRQAEGYLRNEQFF	TGCAGTGCTAGACGACAGGCGGAGGGCTACTTACGCAATGAGCAGTTCTTC
-	TRBV29-1	TRBJ2-3	-	CSVQPTGPRIDTQYF	TGCAGCGTCCAACCGACAGGCCCTAGAATAGATACGCAGTATTTT
many	TRBV20-1	TRBJ1-1	-	CSAPPGRGLNTEAFF	TGCAGTGCCCCTCCGGGGAGGGGCTTGAACACTGAAGCTTTCTTT
few	TRBV20-1	TRBJ2-2	TRBD2	CSARDPARGGTNTGELFF	TGCAGTGCTAGAGATCCAGCCCGCGGGGGGACTAACACCGGGGAGCTGTTTTTT
few	TRBV20-1	TRBJ1-1	TRBD1	CSAMIDTGGTEAFF	TGCAGTGCTATGATCGATACAGGGGGCACTGAAGCTTTCTTT
few	TRBV20-1	TRBJ1-6	-	CSAKISGPGLYNSPLHF	TGCAGTGCAAAGATCTCGGGACCGGGACTGTATAATTCACCCCTCCACTTT
many	TRBV12-3/TRBV12-4	TRBJ2-5	TRBD2	CASSFRTSGQETQYF	TGTGCCAGCAGTTTTCGGACTAGCGGCCAAGAGACCCAGTACTTC
few	TRBV2	TRBJ2-1	TRBD2	CASRSGIAGYNEQFF	TGTGCCAGCCGTAGCGGGATAGCGGGGTACAATGAGCAGTTCTTC
-	TRBV29-1	TRBJ1-1	-	CSVTGGTEAFF	TGCAGCGTCACAGGAGGCACTGAAGCTTTCTTT